In its sample, the clone carrying this T cell receptor beta chain was seen a few times. This sample stems from a study of T cells in Graves' hyperthyroidism and ophthalmopathy. Study summary: Peripheral blood was drawn at first diagnosis, prior to all treatment.

Graves' hyperthyroidism was deemed stable given no ophthalmopathy progression within 18 months. Trimming took off 5 bases at V and 9 bases at J, with 16 bases between the two ends. CDR1 is SGHTA and CDR2 is FQGNSA in the germline V gene. The CDR3 totals 13 residues. Amplification targeted TCR beta CDR3 regions from RNA transcripts. HTBI primers were the set used in a first-round RT-PCR of the TCR CDR3. From the multiplex PCR reads, TCRdb called clonotypes with MiXCR, one entry per CDR3 protein. The sample contains over 700,000 distinct CDR3 sequences, about 38% of which appear only once. The chain links TRBV7-2 to TRBJ2-5; D gene uncertain. The clonotype originates from a man aged 18 to 30 with Graves' hyperthyroidism. Input material: blood. CDR3 residues: CASSQNSKLAQYF. The CDR3, as DNA: TGTGCCAGCAGCCAAAATTCAAAGCTCGCCCAGTACTTC. The full variable domain, in which reference TRBV7-2 and TRBJ2-5 provide the parts outside the CDR3, is GAGVSQSPSNKVTEKGKDVELRCDPISGHTALYWYRQSLGQGLEFLIYFQGNSAPDKSGLPSDRFSAERTGGSVSTLTIQRTQQEDSAVYLCASSQNSKLAQYFGPGTRLLVL.